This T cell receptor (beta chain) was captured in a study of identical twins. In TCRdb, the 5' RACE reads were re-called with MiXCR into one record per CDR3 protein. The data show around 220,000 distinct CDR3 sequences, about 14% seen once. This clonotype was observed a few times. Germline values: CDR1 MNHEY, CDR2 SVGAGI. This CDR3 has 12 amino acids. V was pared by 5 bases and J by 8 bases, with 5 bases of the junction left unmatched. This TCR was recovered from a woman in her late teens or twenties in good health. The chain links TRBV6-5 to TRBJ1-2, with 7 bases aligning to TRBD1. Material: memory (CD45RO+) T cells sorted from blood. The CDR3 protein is CASSPRTGGYTF. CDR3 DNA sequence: TGTGCCAGCAGTCCTAGGACAGGAGGCTACACCTTC.